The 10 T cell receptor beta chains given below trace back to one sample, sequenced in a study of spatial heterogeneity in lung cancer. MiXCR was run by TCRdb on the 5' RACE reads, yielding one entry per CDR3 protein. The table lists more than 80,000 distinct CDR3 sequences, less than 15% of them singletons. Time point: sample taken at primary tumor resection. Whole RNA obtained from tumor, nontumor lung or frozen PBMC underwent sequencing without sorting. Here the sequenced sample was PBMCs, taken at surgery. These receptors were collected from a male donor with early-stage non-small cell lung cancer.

The CDR3 sequence: CASSTRTGWETQYF. Written as DNA, the CDR3 is TGTGCCAGCAGCACCCGGACAGGGTGGGAGACCCAGTACTTC. The V and J genes are TRBV7-2 and TRBJ2-5, with TRBD1 identical over 8 bases. Trimming cost V 5 bases and J 5 bases; bases outside gene matches: 7. The CDR3 runs 14 residues. Germline V gene sequence: CDR1 SGHTA, CDR2 FQGNSA.

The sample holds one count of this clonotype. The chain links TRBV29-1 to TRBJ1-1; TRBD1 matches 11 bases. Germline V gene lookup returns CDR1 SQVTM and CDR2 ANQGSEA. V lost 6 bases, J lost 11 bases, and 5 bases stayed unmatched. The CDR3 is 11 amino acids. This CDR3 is CSVEDRGLAFF. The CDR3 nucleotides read TGCAGCGTCGAGGACAGGGGGCTGGCTTTCTTT.

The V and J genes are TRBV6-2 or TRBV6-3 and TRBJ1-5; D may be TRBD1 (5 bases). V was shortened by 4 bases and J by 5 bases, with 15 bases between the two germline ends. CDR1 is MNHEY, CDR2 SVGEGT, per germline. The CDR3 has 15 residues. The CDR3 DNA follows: TGTGCCAGCAGTTTGGGACCACCAAACTATCAGCCCCAGCATTTT. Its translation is CASSLGPPNYQPQHF.

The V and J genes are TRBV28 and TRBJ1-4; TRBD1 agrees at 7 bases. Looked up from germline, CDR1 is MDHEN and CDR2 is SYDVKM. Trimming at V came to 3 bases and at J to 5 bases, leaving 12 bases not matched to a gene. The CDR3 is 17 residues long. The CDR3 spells CASSFPRSRGGNEKLFF. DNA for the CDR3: TGTGCCAGCAGTTTCCCGAGGTCCAGAGGGGGCAATGAAAAACTGTTTTTT.

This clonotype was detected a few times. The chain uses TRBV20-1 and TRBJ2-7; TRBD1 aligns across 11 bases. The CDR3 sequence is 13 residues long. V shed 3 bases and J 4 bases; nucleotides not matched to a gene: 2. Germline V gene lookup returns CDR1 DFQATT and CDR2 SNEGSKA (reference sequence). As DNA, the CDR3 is TGCAGTGCTAGGGACAGGGGGCAATACGAGCAGTACTTC. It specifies CSARDRGQYEQYF.

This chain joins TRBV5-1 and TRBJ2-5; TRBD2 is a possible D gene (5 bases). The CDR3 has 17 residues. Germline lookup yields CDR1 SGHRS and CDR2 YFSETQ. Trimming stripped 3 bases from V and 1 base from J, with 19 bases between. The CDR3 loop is CASSSQPVGSGQETQYF. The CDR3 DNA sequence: TGCGCCAGCAGCTCTCAACCGGTTGGCAGCGGCCAAGAGACCCAGTACTTC.

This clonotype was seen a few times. The DNA for the CDR3 is TGTGCCAGCAGCTTAAATTCATTGGGACTAGCGGGAACAGATACGCAGTATTTT. Translated: CASSLNSLGLAGTDTQYF. The chain employs TRBV7-2 and TRBJ2-3; 13 bases line up with TRBD2. The CDR3 loop spans 18 amino acids. CDR1 and CDR2 from the germline V gene are SGHTA and FQGNSA. V lost 2 bases to trimming and J lost 3 bases; unmatched junction nucleotides: 8.

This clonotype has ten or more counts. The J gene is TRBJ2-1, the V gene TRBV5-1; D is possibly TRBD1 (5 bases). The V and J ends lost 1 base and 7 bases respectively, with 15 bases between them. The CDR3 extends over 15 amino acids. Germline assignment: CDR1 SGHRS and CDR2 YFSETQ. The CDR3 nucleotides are TGCGCCAGCAGCTTGAAGACAGAGCTTTCAAATGAGCAGTTCTTC. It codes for CASSLKTELSNEQFF. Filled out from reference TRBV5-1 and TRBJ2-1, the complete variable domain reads KAGVTQTPRYLIKTRGQQVTLSCSPISGHRSVSWYQQTPGQGLQFLFEYFSETQRNKGNFPGRFSGRQFSNSRSEMNVSTLELGDSALYLCASSLKTELSNEQFFGPGTRLTVL.

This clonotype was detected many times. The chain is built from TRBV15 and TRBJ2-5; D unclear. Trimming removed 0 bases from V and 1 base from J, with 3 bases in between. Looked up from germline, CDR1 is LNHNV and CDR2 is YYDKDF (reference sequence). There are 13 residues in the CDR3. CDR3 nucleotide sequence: TGTGCCACCAGCAGAGATCCCCAAGAGACCCAGTACTTC. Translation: CATSRDPQETQYF.

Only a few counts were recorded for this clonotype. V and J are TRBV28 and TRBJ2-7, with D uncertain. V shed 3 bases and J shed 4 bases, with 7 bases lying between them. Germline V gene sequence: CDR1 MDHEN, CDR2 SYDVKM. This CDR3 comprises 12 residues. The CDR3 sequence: CASSFTRYEQYF. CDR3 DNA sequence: TGTGCCAGCAGTTTTACGAGGTACGAGCAGTACTTC.